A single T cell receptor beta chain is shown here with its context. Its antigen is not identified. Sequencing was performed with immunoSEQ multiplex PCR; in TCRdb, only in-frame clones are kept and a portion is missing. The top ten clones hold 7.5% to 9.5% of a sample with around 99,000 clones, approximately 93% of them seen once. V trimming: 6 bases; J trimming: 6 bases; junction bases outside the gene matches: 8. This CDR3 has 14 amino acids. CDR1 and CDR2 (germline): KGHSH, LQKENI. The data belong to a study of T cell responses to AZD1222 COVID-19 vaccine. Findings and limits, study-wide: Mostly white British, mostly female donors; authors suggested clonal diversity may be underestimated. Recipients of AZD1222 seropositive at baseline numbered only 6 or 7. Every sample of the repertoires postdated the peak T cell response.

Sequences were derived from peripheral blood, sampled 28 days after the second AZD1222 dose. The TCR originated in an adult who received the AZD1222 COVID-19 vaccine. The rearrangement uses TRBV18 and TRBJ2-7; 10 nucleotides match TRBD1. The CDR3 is CASSPGQGFIEQYF. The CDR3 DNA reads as TGTGCCAGCTCTCCGGGACAGGGGTTCATCGAGCAGTACTTC.